The clone carrying this T cell receptor (beta chain) has a count of ten or more. The CDR3 runs to 12 residues. Germline CDR1 and CDR2: MNHEY and SVGEGT. V gave up 7 bases and J gave up 3 bases, with 9 bases separating them. These data come from a study of quantifying T cell responses using KT2 cells. Across the study: Reverse transcription used primers in the TCR alpha and beta constant regions. The second PCR ran as a qPCR until a predetermined fluorescence threshold was reached.

Known numbers of the T cell clone KT2 were added to PBMC. Each cDNA got a UMI-containing oligo ligated at its 3' end. An equimolar mix of RC1.1 and RC1.2 primed the beta chain across TRBC1 and TRBC2. TCRdb called the UMI-ligation and nested PCR reads again in MiXCR, with one record for every CDR3 protein. The sample has 25,000 to 35,000 distinct CDR3 sequences, approximately 6.8% seen once. This TCR came from a human donor. The chain combines TRBV6-2 or TRBV6-3 with TRBJ1-1, with D hard to call. Sample: PBMCs spiked with cells of the T cell clone KT2. CDR3 residues: CASTTAYTEAFF. CDR3 in DNA: TGTGCCAGCACCACAGCCTACACTGAAGCTTTCTTT.